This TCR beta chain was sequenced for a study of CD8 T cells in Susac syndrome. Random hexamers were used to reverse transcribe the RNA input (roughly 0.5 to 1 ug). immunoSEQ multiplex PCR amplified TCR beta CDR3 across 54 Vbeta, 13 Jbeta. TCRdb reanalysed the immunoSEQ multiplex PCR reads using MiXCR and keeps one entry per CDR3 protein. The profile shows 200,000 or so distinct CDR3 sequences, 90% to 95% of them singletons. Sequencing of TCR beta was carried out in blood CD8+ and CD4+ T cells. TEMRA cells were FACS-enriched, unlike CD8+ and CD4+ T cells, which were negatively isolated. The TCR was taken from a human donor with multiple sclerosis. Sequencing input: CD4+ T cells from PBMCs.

The CDR3 spells CSVGDRATDTQYF. The CDR3 DNA follows: TGCAGCGTTGGGGACAGGGCGACAGATACGCAGTATTTT. The chain employs TRBV29-1 and TRBJ2-3, with 9 bases that match TRBD1. CDR1 SQVTM and CDR2 ANQGSEA come from the germline V gene. J gave up 3 bases and V 4 bases, and 2 bases lay outside the gene matches. This CDR3 has 13 amino acids.